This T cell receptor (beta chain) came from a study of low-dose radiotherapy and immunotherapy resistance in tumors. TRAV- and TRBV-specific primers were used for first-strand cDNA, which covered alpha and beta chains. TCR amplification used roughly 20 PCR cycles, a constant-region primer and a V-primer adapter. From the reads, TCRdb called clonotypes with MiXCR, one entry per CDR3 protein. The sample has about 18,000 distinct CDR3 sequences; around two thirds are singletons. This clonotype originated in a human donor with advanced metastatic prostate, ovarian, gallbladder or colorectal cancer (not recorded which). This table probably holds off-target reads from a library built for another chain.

DNA of the CDR3: TGCAGTGCTAGAAATGCTATTGAAGCTTTCTTT. Encoded protein: CSARNAIEAFF. The gene calls are TRBV20-1 and TRBJ1-1; D call uncertain. The V gene's germline CDR1 is DFQATT and CDR2 SNEGSKA (reference sequence). The CDR3 totals 11 residues. Trimming cost V 2 bases and J 7 bases, with 8 bases left between them.